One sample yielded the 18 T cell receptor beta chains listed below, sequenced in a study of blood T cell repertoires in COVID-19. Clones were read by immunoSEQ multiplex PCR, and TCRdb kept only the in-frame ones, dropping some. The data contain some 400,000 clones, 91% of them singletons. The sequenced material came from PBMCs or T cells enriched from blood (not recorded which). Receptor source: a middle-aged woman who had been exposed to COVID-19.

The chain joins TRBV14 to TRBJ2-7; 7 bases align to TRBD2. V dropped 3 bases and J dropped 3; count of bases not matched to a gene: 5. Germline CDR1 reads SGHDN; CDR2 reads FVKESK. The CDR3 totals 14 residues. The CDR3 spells CASSHAGVNYEQYF. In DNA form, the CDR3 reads TGTGCCAGCAGCCACGCGGGGGTTAACTACGAGCAGTACTTC.

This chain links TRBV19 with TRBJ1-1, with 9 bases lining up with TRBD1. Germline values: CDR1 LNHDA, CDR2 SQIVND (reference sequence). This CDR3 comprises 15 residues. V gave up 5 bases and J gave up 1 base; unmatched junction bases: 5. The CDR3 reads CASSGGTGKNTEAFF. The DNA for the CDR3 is TGTGCCAGTAGTGGGGGGACAGGGAAGAACACTGAAGCTTTCTTT.

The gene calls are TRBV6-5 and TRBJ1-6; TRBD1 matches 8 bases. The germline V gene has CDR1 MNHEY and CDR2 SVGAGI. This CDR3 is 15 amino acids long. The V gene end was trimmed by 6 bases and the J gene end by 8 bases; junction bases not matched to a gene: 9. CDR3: CASRGIGQGYSPLHF. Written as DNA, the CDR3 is TGTGCCAGCAGGGGAATAGGACAGGGATATTCACCCCTCCACTTT.

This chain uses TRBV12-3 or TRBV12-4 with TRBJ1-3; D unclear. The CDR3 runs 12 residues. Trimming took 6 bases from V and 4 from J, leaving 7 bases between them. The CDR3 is CASSLEGNTIYF. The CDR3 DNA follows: TGTGCCAGCAGCCTTGAGGGAAACACCATATATTTT.

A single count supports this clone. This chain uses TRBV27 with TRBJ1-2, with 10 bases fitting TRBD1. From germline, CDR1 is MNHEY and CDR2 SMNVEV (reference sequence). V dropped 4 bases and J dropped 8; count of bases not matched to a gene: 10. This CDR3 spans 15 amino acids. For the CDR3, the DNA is TGTGCCAGCAGTTCGTCGCTGGGACAGGGGTTCGGCTACACCTTC. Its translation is CASSSSLGQGFGYTF.

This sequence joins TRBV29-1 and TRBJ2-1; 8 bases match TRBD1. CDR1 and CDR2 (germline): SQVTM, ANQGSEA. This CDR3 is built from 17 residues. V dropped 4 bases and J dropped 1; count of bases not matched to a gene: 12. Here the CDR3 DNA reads TGCAGCGTTGTCTGGTCAGGGGGCTCGTTGTCCTACAATGAGCAGTTCTTC. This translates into CSVVWSGGSLSYNEQFF.

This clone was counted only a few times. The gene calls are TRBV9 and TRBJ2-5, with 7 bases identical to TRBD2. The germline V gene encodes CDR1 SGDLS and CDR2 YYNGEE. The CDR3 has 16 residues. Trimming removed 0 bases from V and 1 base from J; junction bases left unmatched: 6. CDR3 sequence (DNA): TGTGCCAGCAGCGTAGACCGCGGGAGTGGCCAAGAGACCCAGTACTTC. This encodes CASSVDRGSGQETQYF. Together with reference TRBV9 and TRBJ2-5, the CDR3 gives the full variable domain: DSGVTQTPKHLITATGQRVTLRCSPRSGDLSVYWYQQSLDQGLQFLIQYYNGEERAKGNILERFSAQQFPDLHSELNLSSLELGDSALYFCASSVDRGSGQETQYFGPGTRLLVL.

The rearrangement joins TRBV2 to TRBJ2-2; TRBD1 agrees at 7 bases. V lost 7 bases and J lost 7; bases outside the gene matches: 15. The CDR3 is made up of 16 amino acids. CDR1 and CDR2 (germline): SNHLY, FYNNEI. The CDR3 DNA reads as TGTGCCAGCATAATAGGCAAGGGGGCGAGAGGCGGGGAGCTGTTTTTT. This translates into CASIIGKGARGGELFF.

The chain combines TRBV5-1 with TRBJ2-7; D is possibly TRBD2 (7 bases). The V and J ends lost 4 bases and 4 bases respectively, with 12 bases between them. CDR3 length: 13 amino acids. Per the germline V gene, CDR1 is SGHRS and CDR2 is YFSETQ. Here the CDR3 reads CASSRGGAYEQYF. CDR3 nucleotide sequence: TGCGCCAGCAGCCGTGGGGGGGCGTACGAGCAGTACTTC.

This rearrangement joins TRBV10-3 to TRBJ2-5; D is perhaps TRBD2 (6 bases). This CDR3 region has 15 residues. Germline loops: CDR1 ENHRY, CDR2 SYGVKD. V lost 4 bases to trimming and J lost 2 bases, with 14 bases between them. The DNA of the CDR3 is TGTGCCATCAGTGTTGGGGGTGCGGGACAAGAGACCCAGTACTTC. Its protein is CAISVGGAGQETQYF.

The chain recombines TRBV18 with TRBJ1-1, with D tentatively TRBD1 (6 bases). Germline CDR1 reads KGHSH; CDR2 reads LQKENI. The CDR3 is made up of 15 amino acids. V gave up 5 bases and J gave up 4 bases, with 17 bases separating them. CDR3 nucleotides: TGTGCCAGCTCAACCCGACGCAGGGGCGGCACTGAAGCTTTCTTT. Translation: CASSTRRRGGTEAFF.

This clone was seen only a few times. Written as DNA, the CDR3 is TGTGCCAGCAGCCCTAACACAGATACGCAGTATTTT. Amino acid sequence: CASSPNTDTQYF. The chain couples TRBV5-4 to TRBJ2-3; no clear D gene. V gave up 4 bases and J gave up 2 bases, with 5 bases separating them. CDR1 SGHNT and CDR2 YYREEE come from the germline V gene (reference sequence). The CDR3 covers 12 residues.

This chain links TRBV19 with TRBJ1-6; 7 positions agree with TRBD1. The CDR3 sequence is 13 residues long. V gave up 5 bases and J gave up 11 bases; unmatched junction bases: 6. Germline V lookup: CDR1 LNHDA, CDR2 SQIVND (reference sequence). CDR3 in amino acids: CASSAKTGTPLHF. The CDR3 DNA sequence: TGTGCCAGTAGTGCCAAGACAGGGACACCCCTCCACTTT.

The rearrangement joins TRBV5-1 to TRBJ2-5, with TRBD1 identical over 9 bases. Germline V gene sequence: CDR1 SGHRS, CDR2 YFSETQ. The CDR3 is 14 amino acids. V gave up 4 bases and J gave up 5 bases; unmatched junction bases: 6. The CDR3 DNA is TGCGCCAGCAGCGGGGGACAGGGTGAGGAGACCCAGTACTTC. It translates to CASSGGQGEETQYF.

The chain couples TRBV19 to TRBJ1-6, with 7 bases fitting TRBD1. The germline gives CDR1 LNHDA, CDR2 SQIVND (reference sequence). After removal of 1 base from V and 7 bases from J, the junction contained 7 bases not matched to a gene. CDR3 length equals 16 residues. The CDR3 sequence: CASSIGGQVKNSPLHF. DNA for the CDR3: TGTGCCAGTAGTATAGGAGGACAGGTTAAAAATTCACCCCTCCACTTT.

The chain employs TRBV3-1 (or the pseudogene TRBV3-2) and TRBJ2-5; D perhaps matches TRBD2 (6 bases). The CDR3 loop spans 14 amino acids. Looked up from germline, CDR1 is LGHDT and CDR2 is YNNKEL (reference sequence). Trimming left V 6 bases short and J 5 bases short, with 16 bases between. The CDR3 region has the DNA TGTGCCAGCAGTTTTCCTAGCGTTCGGGAGACCCAGTACTTC. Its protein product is CASSFPSVRETQYF.

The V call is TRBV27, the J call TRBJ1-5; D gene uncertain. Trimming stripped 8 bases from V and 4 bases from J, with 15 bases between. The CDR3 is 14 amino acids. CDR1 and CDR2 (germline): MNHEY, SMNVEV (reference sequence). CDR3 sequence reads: CASGRPGVNQPQHF. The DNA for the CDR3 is TGTGCCAGCGGCCGACCCGGGGTGAATCAGCCCCAGCATTTT.

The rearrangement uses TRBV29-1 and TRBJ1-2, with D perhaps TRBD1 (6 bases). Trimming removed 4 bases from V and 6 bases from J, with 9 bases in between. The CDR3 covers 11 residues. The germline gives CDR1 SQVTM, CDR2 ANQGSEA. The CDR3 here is CSVGKGDGYTF. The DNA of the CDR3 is TGCAGCGTTGGGAAGGGGGATGGCTACACCTTC.